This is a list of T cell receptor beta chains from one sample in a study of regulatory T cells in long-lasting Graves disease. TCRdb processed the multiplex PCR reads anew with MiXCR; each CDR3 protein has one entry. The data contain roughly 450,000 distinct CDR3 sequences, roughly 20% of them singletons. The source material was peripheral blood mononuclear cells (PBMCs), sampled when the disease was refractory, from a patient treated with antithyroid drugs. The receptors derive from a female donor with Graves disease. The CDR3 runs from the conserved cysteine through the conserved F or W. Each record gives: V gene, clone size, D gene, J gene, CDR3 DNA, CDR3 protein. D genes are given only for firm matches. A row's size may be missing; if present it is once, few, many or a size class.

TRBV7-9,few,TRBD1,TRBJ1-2,TGTGCCAGCGGCACGGGACAGGGGGCTAGACGAAATGGCTACACCTTC,CASGTGQGARRNGYTF
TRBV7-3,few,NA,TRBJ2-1,TGTGCCAGCAGCCTAGGACACCACAATGAGCAGTTCTTC,CASSLGHHNEQFF
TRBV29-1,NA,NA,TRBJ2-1,TGCAGCGTTGAAAAGGACTACCAAGAGCAGTTCTTC,CSVEKDYQEQFF
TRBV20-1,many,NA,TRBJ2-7,TGCAGTGCTGGGGGCATCTACGAGCAGTACTTC,CSAGGIYEQYF
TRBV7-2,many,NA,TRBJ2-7,TGTGCCAGCAGTTTAGGAGGACCCCGGGAACAGTACTTC,CASSLGGPREQYF
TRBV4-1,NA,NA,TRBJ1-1,TGCGCCAGCAGCCAAGTTAGGTTAACTAACACTGAAGCTTTCTTT,CASSQVRLTNTEAFF
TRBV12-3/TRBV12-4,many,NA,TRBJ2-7,TGTGCCAGCAGCATACACCGTAGAAGCTACGAGCAGTACTTC,CASSIHRRSYEQYF
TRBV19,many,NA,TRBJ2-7,TGTGCCAGTAGTTCTCACCGATGGGCCGACGAGCAGTACTTC,CASSSHRWADEQYF
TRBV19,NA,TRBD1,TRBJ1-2,TGTGCCAGTAGTATGACAGGGGCTTCTGGCTACACCTTC,CASSMTGASGYTF
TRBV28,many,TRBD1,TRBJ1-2,TGTGCCAGCAGTGGGACAGTCTATGGCTACACCTTC,CASSGTVYGYTF
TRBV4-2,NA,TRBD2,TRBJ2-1,TGTGCCAGCAGCGAAGTCAGGACTAGCGGGAGGGGAGGTGAGCAGTTCTTC,CASSEVRTSGRGGEQFF
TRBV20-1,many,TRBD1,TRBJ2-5,TGCAGTGCTAGAAGGACAGGGGTGGGACAAGAGACCCAGTACTTC,CSARRTGVGQETQYF
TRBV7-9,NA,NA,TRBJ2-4,TGTGCCAGCAGCACACGGACAGGGTGGGGGGGAGACATTCAGTACTTC,CASSTRTGWGGDIQYF
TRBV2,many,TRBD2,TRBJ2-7,TGTGCCAGCAAGGAGCGGGAGACTTACGAGCAGTACTTC,CASKERETYEQYF
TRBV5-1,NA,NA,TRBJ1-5,TGCGCCAGCAGCTCCCCTGGGACATTTGATAGCAATCAGCCCCAGCATTTT,CASSSPGTFDSNQPQHF
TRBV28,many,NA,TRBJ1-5,TGTGCCAGCAGTTGGGACGGAGGCAATCAGCCCCAGCATTTT,CASSWDGGNQPQHF
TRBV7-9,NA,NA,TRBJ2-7,TGTGCCAGCAGCTTAACGGACGCTCAGTACTTC,CASSLTDAQYF
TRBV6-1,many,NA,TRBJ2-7,TGTGCCAGCAGTGAAAGGGACCGGAGAGGCGAGCAGTACTTC,CASSERDRRGEQYF
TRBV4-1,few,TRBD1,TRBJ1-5,TGCGCCAGCAGCCAAGATCTGGGCCAGGGGGTGTTCCAGCCCCAGCATTTT,CASSQDLGQGVFQPQHF
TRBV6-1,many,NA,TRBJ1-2,TGTGCCAGCAGGGTGGGAAGCTATGGCTACACCTTC,CASRVGSYGYTF
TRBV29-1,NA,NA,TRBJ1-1,TGCAGCGTGGCGGGACTGCCGAACACTGAAGCTTTCTTT,CSVAGLPNTEAFF
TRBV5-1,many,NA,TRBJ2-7,TGCGCCAGCAGGAACCCCGGCGGCACCTACGAGCAGTACTTC,CASRNPGGTYEQYF
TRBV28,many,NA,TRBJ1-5,TGTGCCAGCAGTTCGGACGGTTATCAGCCCCAGCATTTT,CASSSDGYQPQHF
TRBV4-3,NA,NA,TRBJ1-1,TGCGCCAGCAGTCAAGAGGGGTTCCCTGAAGCTTTCTTT,CASSQEGFPEAFF
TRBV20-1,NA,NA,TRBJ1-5,TGCAGTGCTAGAGGGGACCGAGATCTTTTCAATCAGCCCCAGCATTTT,CSARGDRDLFNQPQHF
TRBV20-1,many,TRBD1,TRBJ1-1,TGCAGTGCTGGAGGGGGACAGTTGAACACTGAAGCTTTCTTT,CSAGGGQLNTEAFF
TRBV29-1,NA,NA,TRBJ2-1,TGCAGCGTTTTTCCCCCATATGAGCAGTTCTTC,CSVFPPYEQFF
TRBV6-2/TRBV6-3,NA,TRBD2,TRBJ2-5,TGTGCCAGCAGAACCGGGACTAGCGACCAAGAGACCCAGTACTTC,CASRTGTSDQETQYF
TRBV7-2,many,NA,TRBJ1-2,TGTGCCAGCAGCTTAAACGCCGCGGGCTACACCTTC,CASSLNAAGYTF
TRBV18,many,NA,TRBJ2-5,TGTGCCAGCTCACCACCGATCGGGGGCATAGGGCAAGAGACCCAGTACTTC,CASSPPIGGIGQETQYF
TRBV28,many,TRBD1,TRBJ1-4,TGTGCCAGCAGTCCGACAGGGTGGCATGAAAAACTGTTTTTT,CASSPTGWHEKLFF
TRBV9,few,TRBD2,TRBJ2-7,TGTGCCAGCAGCGAGGGGACTAGCGGGAGGACCCTTTCCTACGAGCAGTACTTC,CASSEGTSGRTLSYEQYF
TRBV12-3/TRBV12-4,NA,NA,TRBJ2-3,TGTGCCAGCAGTTTAAGGGGGGGTTACGAAGGGACAGATACGCAGTATTTT,CASSLRGGYEGTDTQYF
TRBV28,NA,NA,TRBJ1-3,TGTGCCAGCATCTTAGGTGGAGACTCTGGAAACACCATATATTTT,CASILGGDSGNTIYF
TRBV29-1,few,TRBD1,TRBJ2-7,TGCAGCGTTACGACAGGGGGCACCTACGAGCAGTACTTC,CSVTTGGTYEQYF
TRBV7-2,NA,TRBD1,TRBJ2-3,TGTGCCAGCAGCTTAGGTGCGGGACAGGGGCGCACAGATACGCAGTATTTT,CASSLGAGQGRTDTQYF
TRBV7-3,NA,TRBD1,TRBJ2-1,TGTGCCAGCAGCCAATATGGACAGGGGGCGTCCAATGAGCAGTTCTTC,CASSQYGQGASNEQFF
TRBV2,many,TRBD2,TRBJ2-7,TGTGCCAGCACCGAAAGGGCTAGCGGGAGCTCCTACGAGCAGTACTTC,CASTERASGSSYEQYF
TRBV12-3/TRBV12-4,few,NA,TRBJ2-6,TGTGCCAGCAGTCTCTCTCTTGAGGCCAACGTCCTGACTTTC,CASSLSLEANVLTF
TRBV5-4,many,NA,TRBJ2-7,TGTGCCAGCAGACCCCCCGGTACCTACGAGCAGTACTTC,CASRPPGTYEQYF
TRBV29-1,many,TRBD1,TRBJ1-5,TGCAGCGTAGAACACAGGGGACGACAGCCCCAGCATTTT,CSVEHRGRQPQHF
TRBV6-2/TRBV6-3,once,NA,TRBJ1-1,TGTGCCAGCAGTTACTCGCGAGATGAAGCTTTCTTT,CASSYSRDEAFF
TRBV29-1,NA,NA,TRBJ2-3,TGCAGCGTTGATCTCCCTATCACAGATACGCAGTATTTT,CSVDLPITDTQYF
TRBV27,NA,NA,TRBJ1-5,TGTGCCAGCGGGGCTCTCAATCAGCCCCAGCATTTT,CASGALNQPQHF
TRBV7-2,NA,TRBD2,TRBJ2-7,TGTGCCAGCAGCCCTAGACTAGCGGGAGGATGGACGTTCGAGCAGTACTTC,CASSPRLAGGWTFEQYF
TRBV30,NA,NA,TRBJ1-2,TGTGCCTGGAGGATCTTAAACTATGGCCACACCTTC,CAWRILNYGHTF
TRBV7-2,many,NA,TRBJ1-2,TGTGCCAGCAGCTTAGGGGCAGGGGACTATGGCTACACCTTC,CASSLGAGDYGYTF
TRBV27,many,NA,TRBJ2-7,TGTGCCTCTGGGCCAGTTTTATACGAGCAGTACTTC,CASGPVLYEQYF